Below, 21 T cell receptor beta chains from the same sample are listed, as sequenced in a study of T cells in narcolepsy. Here immunoSEQ multiplex PCR was the method, and the copy in TCRdb shows in-frame clones only, minus some. The data show 25,000 or so clones, 70% to 90% seen once. Sequencing was done on a sample of memory (CD45RA-) CD4+ T cells from blood. The receptors were sampled from a human donor in good health.

The chain links TRBV7-9 to TRBJ1-1, with D perhaps matching TRBD1 (5 bases). Germline assignment: CDR1 SEHNR and CDR2 FQNEAQ (reference sequence). This CDR3 spans 15 amino acids. Trimming left V 5 bases short and J 0 bases short, with 13 bases between. The CDR3 region has the DNA TGTGCCAGCAGCGGATCCGGGACGGTGAACACTGAAGCTTTCTTT. Protein product: CASSGSGTVNTEAFF.

The genes are TRBV28 and TRBJ2-3, with a possible D match to TRBD1 (6 bases). V was pared by 6 bases and J by 4 bases, with 20 bases between. Germline CDR1 MDHEN, CDR2 SYDVKM. This CDR3 has 16 residues. The CDR3 spells CASRPLGARFADTQYF. DNA for the CDR3: TGTGCCAGCAGACCCCTGGGGGCGAGGTTCGCAGATACGCAGTATTTT.

This clone was observed a single time. The J gene is TRBJ1-2, the V gene TRBV28, with TRBD1 identical over 9 bases. The CDR3 runs 17 residues. The V and J ends lost 7 bases and 1 base, in that order; junction bases with no gene match: 13. Germline V gene sequence: CDR1 MDHEN, CDR2 SYDVKM. Written as DNA, the CDR3 is TGTGCCAGCACCGGTTCCGGACAGGGGACCGATAACTATGGCTACACCTTC. Encoded protein: CASTGSGQGTDNYGYTF.

This chain joins TRBV5-1 and TRBJ1-4; 8 nucleotides agree with TRBD1. V was clipped by 1 base and J by 5 bases; unmatched bases: 4. Germline-derived CDR1 and CDR2 are SGHRS and YFSETQ. The length of the CDR3 is 15 residues. This chain's CDR3 is CASSLNTGGNEKLFF. In DNA form, the CDR3 reads TGCGCCAGCAGCTTGAATACAGGGGGAAATGAAAAACTGTTTTTT.

The CDR3 spells CASSLSGSSVDEQYF. CDR3 nucleotide sequence: TGTGCCAGCAGCTTAAGTGGTTCTAGCGTCGACGAGCAGTACTTC. The V and J genes are TRBV7-9 and TRBJ2-7; D perhaps matches TRBD2 (6 bases). CDR1 is SEHNR and CDR2 is FQNEAQ in the germline V gene (reference sequence). The CDR3 is made up of 15 amino acids. V gave up 2 bases and J gave up 5 bases, with 16 bases separating them. The complete variable domain, with remaining parts taken from reference TRBV7-9 and TRBJ2-7, reads DTGVSQNPRHKITKRGQNVTFRCDPISEHNRLYWYRQTLGQGPEFLTYFQNEAQLEKSRLLSDRFSAERPKGSFSTLEIQRTEQGDSAMYLCASSLSGSSVDEQYFGPGTRLTVT.

This clone was seen once. The chain uses TRBV27 and TRBJ2-1; a possible D gene is TRBD2 (6 bases). Trimming shortened V by 6 bases and J by 6 bases, and 12 bases separated the two germline ends. The germline gives CDR1 MNHEY, CDR2 SMNVEV (reference sequence). The CDR3 loop spans 13 amino acids. This chain's CDR3 is CASRRHSGNEQFF. The CDR3 coding sequence is TGTGCCAGCAGAAGGCATAGCGGCAATGAGCAGTTCTTC.

The chain is built from TRBV2 and TRBJ1-5; D perhaps matches TRBD1 (5 bases). There are 12 residues in the CDR3. Germline CDR1 SNHLY, CDR2 FYNNEI. V lost 5 bases, J lost 13 bases, and 15 bases lay in between. The CDR3 reads CASSQPPDRQHF. The CDR3 nucleotides read TGTGCCAGCAGTCAACCCCCTGACAGACAGCATTTT.

The J gene is TRBJ2-2, the V gene TRBV18; tentatively, D is TRBD1 (6 bases). V dropped 3 bases and J dropped 5 bases, with 7 bases sitting between them. Germline CDR1 and CDR2: KGHSH and LQKENI. The CDR3 consists of 13 residues. The CDR3 nucleotides are TGTGCCAGCTCACCCAGGGGTACCGGGGAGCTGTTTTTT. Its translation is CASSPRGTGELFF.

V usage is TRBV10-2 and J usage is TRBJ1-1; perhaps TRBD1 as D (6 bases). V was trimmed by 0 bases and J by 12 bases, leaving 17 bases between them. The CDR3 is made up of 14 amino acids. In germline, CDR1 is WSHSY, CDR2 SAAADI. The CDR3 DNA is TGCGCCAGCAGTGAGTCGACAGGTCATTCTGGACCTTTCTTT. It yields the protein CASSESTGHSGPFF.

The rearrangement joins TRBV18 to TRBJ1-3, with D hard to call. The CDR3 covers 15 residues. Trimming took off 0 bases at V and 2 bases at J, with 8 bases between the two ends. From germline, CDR1 is KGHSH and CDR2 LQKENI. The CDR3 is CASSPPSVPGNTIYF. CDR3 coding DNA: TGTGCCAGCTCACCACCGTCCGTGCCTGGAAACACCATATATTTT.

This chain uses TRBV6-6 with TRBJ2-1, with 10 bases aligning to TRBD2. The trim removed 3 bases at V and 7 bases at J, leaving 6 bases unmatched. The CDR3 consists of 15 residues. Per the germline V gene, CDR1 is MNHNY and CDR2 is SVGAGI (reference sequence). CDR3 sequence: CASSYQREGLNEQFF. DNA for the CDR3: TGTGCCAGCAGTTATCAGCGGGAGGGCCTGAATGAGCAGTTCTTC.

The chain has TRBV11-3 and TRBJ2-2; possibly TRBD2 for D (5 bases). The CDR3 totals 17 residues. Germline V gives CDR1 SGHNT, CDR2 YENEEA. Trimming pared 4 bases from V and 2 bases from J, leaving 17 bases between. Here the CDR3 reads CASSSPWERNNTGELFF. Here the CDR3 DNA reads TGTGCCAGCAGCTCCCCTTGGGAGCGGAATAACACCGGGGAGCTGTTTTTT.

The rearrangement joins TRBV6-5 to TRBJ1-5; 10 bases are a match to TRBD1. The V and J ends lost 6 bases and 7 bases, in that order; junction bases with no gene match: 3. The CDR3 has 13 amino acids. Per germline, CDR1 MNHEY and CDR2 SVGAGI. The CDR3 loop is CASSRDRGQPQHF. CDR3 nucleotides: TGTGCCAGCAGCCGGGACAGGGGACAGCCCCAGCATTTT.

The chain has TRBV11-2 and TRBJ1-2; 10 positions agree with TRBD1. Trimming cost V 5 bases and J 12 bases; bases outside gene matches: 15. Germline V gene sequence: CDR1 SGHAT, CDR2 FQNNGV. This CDR3 comprises 15 residues. This CDR3 reads CASSPNRGQGKVNTF. As DNA, the CDR3 is TGTGCCAGCAGCCCAAACCGGGGACAGGGGAAAGTCAACACCTTC.

This sequence joins TRBV6-5 and TRBJ2-3; TRBD2 agrees at 11 bases. The V segment lost 4 bases and the J segment 3 bases; nucleotides outside the gene matches: 6. The CDR3 consists of 16 residues. In germline, CDR1 is MNHEY, CDR2 SVGAGI. The CDR3 here is CASSFRTSGSTDTQYF. The CDR3 bases are TGTGCCAGCAGTTTCCGGACTAGCGGGTCGACAGATACGCAGTATTTT.

The chain is built from TRBV11-2 and TRBJ2-5; D not resolved. Germline CDR1 SGHAT, CDR2 FQNNGV. V lost 4 bases and J 0 bases, leaving 9 bases between the germline ends. The CDR3 is made up of 14 amino acids. DNA of the CDR3: TGTGCCAGCAGCTCCCTCGTATACCAAGAGACCCAGTACTTC. Translation: CASSSLVYQETQYF.

The gene calls are TRBV15 and TRBJ2-1; D may be TRBD2 (6 bases). Per the germline V gene, CDR1 is LNHNV and CDR2 is YYDKDF (reference sequence). The CDR3 covers 18 residues. V dropped 5 bases and J dropped 6 bases, with 26 bases sitting between them. CDR3 region: CATSGWEVGSVLANEQFF. In nucleotides, the CDR3 is TGTGCCACCAGCGGCTGGGAGGTTGGGTCCGTGTTGGCCAATGAGCAGTTCTTC.

V gene TRBV5-8 combines with J gene TRBJ1-1, with D uncertain. The CDR3 runs to 15 residues. Germline-derived CDR1 and CDR2 are SGHTS and YDEGEE. V lost 2 bases and J lost 4, with 15 bases in between. The CDR3 reads CASSFFRGVSTEAFF. In DNA form, the CDR3 reads TGTGCCAGCAGCTTCTTTCGCGGGGTTAGCACTGAAGCTTTCTTT.

The rearrangement joins TRBV19 to TRBJ2-2; 12 bases match TRBD1. Germline V gene data show CDR1 as LNHDA and CDR2 as SQIVND (reference sequence). V was clipped by 5 bases and J by 0 bases; unmatched bases: 4. The CDR3 length is 17 residues. CDR3 nucleotides: TGTGCCAGTAGTTACCGGGACAGGGGGCCGAACACCGGGGAGCTGTTTTTT. The encoded protein is CASSYRDRGPNTGELFF.

The chain employs TRBV9 and TRBJ2-3, with 10 bases aligning to TRBD2. Germline CDR1 SGDLS, CDR2 YYNGEE. The CDR3 length is 16 residues. V shed 4 bases and J 8 bases; nucleotides not matched to a gene: 13. CDR3 sequence (DNA): TGTGCCAGCAGCCGGGGGCTAGCGGGAGCAGGGGGTACGCAGTATTTT. This codes for CASSRGLAGAGGTQYF. Using reference TRBV9 and TRBJ2-3 for the parts outside the CDR3, the full variable domain is DSGVTQTPKHLITATGQRVTLRCSPRSGDLSVYWYQQSLDQGLQFLIQYYNGEERAKGNILERFSAQQFPDLHSELNLSSLELGDSALYFCASSRGLAGAGGTQYFGPGTRLTVL.

V and J are TRBV9 and TRBJ2-3; D gene uncertain. The CDR3 runs 13 residues. V was trimmed by 0 bases and J by 4 bases, leaving 6 bases between them. Per the germline V gene, CDR1 is SGDLS and CDR2 is YYNGEE. In nucleotides, the CDR3 is TGTGCCAGCAGCGTAGCTCCCTCAGATACGCAGTATTTT. Its protein product is CASSVAPSDTQYF.